These 26 T cell receptor beta chains came from one sample sequenced in a study of blood T cell repertoires in COVID-19 (dated by TCRdb to 2020 to 2021). Receptor libraries were prepared by the immunoSEQ multiplex PCR assay. TCRdb obtained this table from immuneACCESS and retained in-frame rearrangements with V and J assigned. These tables miss some clones; where compared with another copy, unresolved V genes account for less than half of the shortfall, and the remainder is unexplained. The sample records approximately 270,000 clones, about nine tenths of which are singletons. The ten largest clones capture roughly 8% of the sample. Sequencing was performed on peripheral blood. The receptors come from a man aged 40-50 years with active or convalescent COVID-19.

The CDR3 bases are TGTGCCACCAGCAGAGATGGGGGCACCAATGAAAAACTGTTTTTT. Its translation: CATSRDGGTNEKLFF. The chain carries TRBV15 and TRBJ1-4; D may be TRBD1 (6 bases). V was shortened by 0 bases and J by 5 bases, with 10 bases between the two germline ends. This CDR3 comprises 15 residues. In germline, CDR1 is LNHNV, CDR2 YYDKDF (reference sequence).

The chain is built from TRBV5-6 and TRBJ2-7; 9 bases are shared with TRBD1. J was trimmed by 2 bases and V by 4 bases; bases with no gene match: 10. The CDR3 has 16 residues. Germline V gene sequence: CDR1 SGHDT, CDR2 YYEEEE. As DNA, the CDR3 is TGTGCCAGCAGCGTAGCCGGGACAGGGTTTACCTACGAGCAGTACTTC. Translated: CASSVAGTGFTYEQYF.

The chain carries TRBV7-9 and TRBJ1-3; 8 positions agree with TRBD1. CDR3 length equals 17 residues. Germline lookup yields CDR1 SEHNR and CDR2 FQNEAQ (reference sequence). V shed 5 bases and J 0 bases; nucleotides not matched to a gene: 9. CDR3 nucleotides: TGTGCCAGCAGCATAACAGGGGGGCTGAGCTCTGGAAACACCATATATTTT. It specifies CASSITGGLSSGNTIYF. The full variable domain, rest sourced from reference TRBV7-9 and TRBJ1-3, is DTGVSQNPRHKITKRGQNVTFRCDPISEHNRLYWYRQTLGQGPEFLTYFQNEAQLEKSRLLSDRFSAERPKGSFSTLEIQRTEQGDSAMYLCASSITGGLSSGNTIYFGEGSWLTVV.

This clone occurred once. The rearrangement joins TRBV29-1 to TRBJ2-3; the match to TRBD1 covers 8 bases. Germline loops: CDR1 SQVTM, CDR2 ANQGSEA. The CDR3 totals 14 residues. V shed 5 bases and J 0 bases; nucleotides not matched to a gene: 4. The CDR3 sequence: CSVRDRSSTDTQYF. DNA for the CDR3: TGCAGCGTTCGGGACAGGTCTAGCACAGATACGCAGTATTTT.

The CDR3 region is CASSRPDRPNTDTQYF. Here the CDR3 DNA reads TGTGCCAGTAGTCGCCCAGACAGGCCGAACACAGATACGCAGTATTTT. The genes are TRBV19 and TRBJ2-3; weak D call: TRBD1 (6 bases). Germline CDR1 LNHDA, CDR2 SQIVND (reference sequence). V lost 5 bases, J lost 2 bases, and 17 bases lay in between. CDR3 length: 16 residues.

The chain combines TRBV11-2 with TRBJ2-1; weak D call: TRBD1 (6 bases). The CDR3 covers 13 residues. Germline assignment: CDR1 SGHAT and CDR2 FQNNGV. V lost 4 bases and J 9 bases, leaving 13 bases between the germline ends. The CDR3 here is CASSSRLGAEQFF. In DNA, the CDR3 is TGTGCCAGCAGCTCACGCCTGGGGGCTGAGCAGTTCTTC.

The chain combines TRBV6-5 with TRBJ1-6; TRBD1 agrees at 7 bases. This CDR3 is 16 amino acids long. The ends lost 3 bases at V and 9 bases at J; junction bases unmatched: 11. Germline V gene data show CDR1 as MNHEY and CDR2 as SVGAGI. The chain's CDR3 is CASSYIARGAGSPLHF. The DNA for the CDR3 is TGTGCCAGCAGTTATATTGCCAGGGGGGCGGGTTCACCCCTCCACTTT.

The chain couples TRBV18 to TRBJ2-1, with 7 bases aligning to TRBD1. V was pared by 3 bases and J by 7 bases, with 15 bases of the junction left unmatched. There are 17 residues in the CDR3. Looked up from germline, CDR1 is KGHSH and CDR2 is LQKENI. The CDR3 DNA sequence: TGTGCCAGCTCACCCGCCAACCGGGACAGATCCTGGAATGAGCAGTTCTTC. This gives the protein CASSPANRDRSWNEQFF. Full variable domain (outside the CDR3, taken from reference TRBV18 and TRBJ2-1): NAGVMQNPRHLVRRRGQEARLRCSPMKGHSHVYWYRQLPEEGLKFMVYLQKENIIDESGMPKERFSAEFPKEGPSILRIQQVVRGDSAAYFCASSPANRDRSWNEQFFGPGTRLTVL.

The chain recombines TRBV15 with TRBJ1-5; 7 bases fit TRBD1. The CDR3 runs 13 residues. Per the germline V gene, CDR1 is LNHNV and CDR2 is YYDKDF (reference sequence). The V segment lost 4 bases and the J segment 5 bases; nucleotides outside the gene matches: 2. The CDR3 region has the DNA TGTGCCACCAGCATTCAGGGGGATCAGCCCCAGCATTTT. This gives the protein CATSIQGDQPQHF.

The chain recombines TRBV9 with TRBJ2-2, with TRBD2 identical over 14 bases. CDR3 size: 19 residues. CDR1 is SGDLS and CDR2 is YYNGEE in the germline V gene. Trimming cost V 0 bases and J 6 bases; bases outside gene matches: 10. The CDR3 protein is CASSVVATSGGAAPGELFF. In DNA form, the CDR3 reads TGTGCCAGCAGCGTAGTCGCGACTAGCGGGGGGGCAGCGCCCGGGGAGCTGTTTTTT. The full variable domain, in which reference TRBV9 and TRBJ2-2 provide the parts outside the CDR3, is DSGVTQTPKHLITATGQRVTLRCSPRSGDLSVYWYQQSLDQGLQFLIQYYNGEERAKGNILERFSAQQFPDLHSELNLSSLELGDSALYFCASSVVATSGGAAPGELFFGEGSRLTVL.

The J gene is TRBJ2-4, the V gene TRBV5-6; the match to TRBD1 covers 8 bases. Germline V gives CDR1 SGHDT, CDR2 YYEEEE. J gave up 9 bases and V 2 bases, and 7 bases lay outside the gene matches. This CDR3 has 14 residues. The CDR3 DNA sequence: TGTGCCAGCAGCTTCGGGACAGGCAGCAGCATTCAGTACTTC. This translates into CASSFGTGSSIQYF.

The V and J genes are TRBV19 and TRBJ1-2; 10 positions match TRBD1. Germline V lookup: CDR1 LNHDA, CDR2 SQIVND (reference sequence). With V trimmed by 3 bases and J by 6 bases, 10 bases remained unmatched. This CDR3 region has 16 residues. In nucleotides, the CDR3 is TGTGCCAGTAGTATCCCCGGGACAGGGGAATGGAATGGCTACACCTTC. It is translated as CASSIPGTGEWNGYTF.

J is TRBJ2-1 and V is TRBV10-1; 11 nucleotides agree with TRBD2. After removal of 5 bases from V and 3 bases from J, the junction contained 3 bases not matched to a gene. The CDR3 contains 15 residues. Germline loops: CDR1 WNHNN, CDR2 SYGVQD (reference sequence). The DNA of the CDR3 is TGCGCCAGCAGTCTAGGACTAGCGGGCTACAATGAGCAGTTCTTC. This encodes CASSLGLAGYNEQFF.

The rearrangement joins TRBV7-2 to TRBJ1-1, with D unclear. The CDR3 contains 14 residues. The germline V gene encodes CDR1 SGHTA and CDR2 FQGNSA. V lost 6 bases to trimming and J lost 1 base, with 12 bases between them. CDR3 bases: TGTGCCAGCAGGTTTGGGCAGCCGAACACTGAAGCTTTCTTT. Protein sequence: CASRFGQPNTEAFF. The full variable domain, with the rest looked up from reference TRBV7-2 and TRBJ1-1, is GAGVSQSPSNKVTEKGKDVELRCDPISGHTALYWYRQSLGQGLEFLIYFQGNSAPDKSGLPSDRFSAERTGGSVSTLTIQRTQQEDSAVYLCASRFGQPNTEAFFGQGTRLTVV.

V gene TRBV7-3 combines with J gene TRBJ2-3, with D uncertain. The CDR3 is made up of 13 amino acids. Germline CDR1 and CDR2: SGHTA and FQGTGA. V lost 5 bases and J lost 6, with 12 bases in between. In DNA, the CDR3 is TGTGCCAGCAGCCCAACGTCGAGGGATACGCAGTATTTT. Its translation: CASSPTSRDTQYF.

The chain couples TRBV29-1 to TRBJ1-2; 11 nucleotides match TRBD1. Trimming at V came to 0 bases and at J to 8 bases, leaving 8 bases not matched to a gene. The germline gives CDR1 SQVTM, CDR2 ANQGSEA. The CDR3 has 15 residues. The CDR3, as DNA: TGCAGCGTTGAAGATAAGGACAGGGGGCTCCAGGGCTACACCTTC. It codes for CSVEDKDRGLQGYTF. The whole variable domain, remainder taken from reference TRBV29-1 and TRBJ1-2, is SAVISQKPSRDICQRGTSLTIQCQVDSQVTMMFWYRQQPGQSLTLIATANQGSEATYESGFVIDKFPISRPNLTFSTLTVSNMSPEDSSIYLCSVEDKDRGLQGYTFGSGTRLTVV.

The chain recombines TRBV7-6 with TRBJ2-6; TRBD2 agrees at 8 bases. CDR1 SGHVS and CDR2 FNYEAQ come from the germline V gene. CDR3 length: 21 amino acids. V gave up 0 bases and J gave up 0 bases; unmatched junction bases: 13. CDR3 DNA sequence: TGTGCCAGCAGCTTAGCCGAGGGCGAGCTAGCGGGCAGCTCTGGGGCCAACGTCCTGACTTTC. Protein: CASSLAEGELAGSSGANVLTF.

This sequence joins TRBV12-5 and TRBJ2-3, with TRBD1 as a possible D gene (7 bases). Germline loops: CDR1 LGHNT, CDR2 FRNRAP. Trimming pared 5 bases from V and 1 base from J, leaving 13 bases between. CDR3 size: 15 residues. Here the CDR3 reads CASGPGDSRTDTQYF. The DNA of the CDR3 is TGTGCTAGTGGTCCGGGGGACAGCCGCACAGATACGCAGTATTTT.

The genes are TRBV7-3 and TRBJ2-1; the D is unclear. The CDR3 totals 13 residues. With 4 bases removed from V and 9 bases from J, the gap between germline ends came to 13 bases. Germline assignment: CDR1 SGHTA and CDR2 FQGTGA. The CDR3, as DNA: TGTGCCAGCAGCTCTCTACCAAATGGTGAGCAGTTCTTC. Protein product: CASSSLPNGEQFF.

This rearrangement joins TRBV6-2 or TRBV6-3 to TRBJ2-3, with 9 positions matching TRBD2. Trimming at V came to 0 bases and at J to 0 bases, leaving 10 bases not matched to a gene. The CDR3 length is 19 residues. The germline CDR1 and CDR2 sequences are MNHEY and SVGEGT. Written as DNA, the CDR3 is TGTGCCAGCAGTTACTCGACCAGCGGGAGGTGGTCTAGCACAGATACGCAGTATTTT. Its protein product is CASSYSTSGRWSSTDTQYF.

The chain carries TRBV19 and TRBJ2-5; 7 bases agree with TRBD1. Per germline, CDR1 LNHDA and CDR2 SQIVND (reference sequence). V was pared by 4 bases and J by 2 bases, with 4 bases of the junction left unmatched. This CDR3 region has 14 residues. CDR3 sequence reads: CASSTTGSQETQYF. In DNA, the CDR3 is TGTGCCAGTAGTACGACAGGGTCGCAAGAGACCCAGTACTTC.

The genes are TRBV28 and TRBJ2-7, with 8 bases lining up with TRBD1. CDR1 is MDHEN, CDR2 SYDVKM, per germline. Trimming took 6 bases from V and 6 from J; bases not matched to a gene: 16. The CDR3 totals 16 residues. CDR3 residues: CASSPGQVTLGGEQYF. DNA of the CDR3: TGTGCCAGCAGCCCGGGACAGGTCACTTTGGGAGGCGAGCAGTACTTC.

CDR3 sequence (DNA): TGTGCCAGCAGTTACCTTGTAGAGCAGTTCTTC. This codes for CASSYLVEQFF. The chain joins TRBV6-6 to TRBJ2-1; D gene unclear. Germline CDR1 is MNHNY and CDR2 is SVGAGI (reference sequence). With 2 bases removed from V and 10 bases from J, the gap between germline ends came to 6 bases. The CDR3 loop spans 11 amino acids.

The chain combines TRBV28 with TRBJ1-2; D might be TRBD1 (5 bases). The CDR3 is made up of 15 amino acids. CDR1 MDHEN and CDR2 SYDVKM come from the germline V gene. With 6 bases removed from V and 6 bases from J, the gap between germline ends came to 20 bases. CDR3 protein: CASSRTFSNTDGYTF. CDR3 nucleotide sequence: TGTGCCAGCAGCCGGACATTTTCGAACACAGATGGCTACACCTTC.

This chain links TRBV12-3 or TRBV12-4 with TRBJ1-2; TRBD1 might be the D (5 bases). The CDR3 has 11 amino acids. Trimming shortened V by 3 bases and J by 9 bases, and 8 bases separated the two germline ends. CDR3 DNA sequence: TGTGCCAGCAGTTTGGGGGGGAGCTACACCTTC. This gives the protein CASSLGGSYTF.

The chain is built from TRBV5-1 and TRBJ2-3, with a possible D match to TRBD2 (5 bases). This CDR3 is built from 15 residues. Looked up from germline, CDR1 is SGHRS and CDR2 is YFSETQ. The ends were cut back, 6 bases at V and 3 bases at J, with 17 bases in the middle. CDR3 amino acids: CASNPPDRGTDTQYF. CDR3 nucleotide sequence: TGCGCCAGCAACCCCCCGGACCGGGGAACAGATACGCAGTATTTT. Full variable domain (rest looked up from reference TRBV5-1 and TRBJ2-3): KAGVTQTPRYLIKTRGQQVTLSCSPISGHRSVSWYQQTPGQGLQFLFEYFSETQRNKGNFPGRFSGRQFSNSRSEMNVSTLELGDSALYLCASNPPDRGTDTQYFGPGTRLTVL.